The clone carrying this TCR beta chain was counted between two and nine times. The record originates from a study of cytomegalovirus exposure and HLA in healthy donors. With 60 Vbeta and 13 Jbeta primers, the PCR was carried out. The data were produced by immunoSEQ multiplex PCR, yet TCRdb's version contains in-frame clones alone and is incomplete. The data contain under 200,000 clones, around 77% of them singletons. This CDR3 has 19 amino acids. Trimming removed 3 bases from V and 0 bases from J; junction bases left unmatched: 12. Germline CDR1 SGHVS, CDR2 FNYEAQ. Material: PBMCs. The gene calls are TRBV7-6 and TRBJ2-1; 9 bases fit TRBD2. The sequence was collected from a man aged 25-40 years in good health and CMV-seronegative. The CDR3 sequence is CASSFLAGAALSSYNEQFF. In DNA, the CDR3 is TGTGCCAGCAGCTTTTTAGCGGGAGCGGCCCTTAGCTCCTACAATGAGCAGTTCTTC.